This TCR beta chain was sequenced in a study of early T cells in non-severe SARS-CoV-2 infection. The overall study: Sequenced bulk RNA came from whole blood that was unsorted, and chains were unpaired.

V lost 7 bases, J lost 2 bases, and 8 bases stayed unmatched. This CDR3 has 16 amino acids. Germline CDR1 is WSHSY and CDR2 is SAAADI. This clonotype has ten or more counts. Its specificity is not known. The TCR library protocol attached unique molecular identifiers to the individual cDNA molecules. TCRdb re-analysed the 5' RACE reads in MiXCR, keeping a single row per CDR3 protein. The table records some 70,000 distinct CDR3 sequences, 8.5% to 10% of them present only once. Broader study findings: Sequences matched to VDJdb favored anti-spike CD8 responses, while private and CD4 specificities were missed.

This clonotype was obtained from an adult who was a healthcare worker with PCR-confirmed SARS-CoV-2 infection or an uninfected control (not recorded which). This chain links TRBV10-2 with TRBJ2-2, with 9 bases aligning to TRBD1. Sequencing used whole blood. The CDR3 coding sequence is TGCGCCAGCACCTCCGGGACAGGGACCAACACCGGGGAGCTGTTTTTT. Encoded protein: CASTSGTGTNTGELFF.